Listed here are 20 T cell receptor beta chains from one sample, sequenced in a study of cytomegalovirus exposure and HLA in healthy donors. The study ran its PCR with 60 Vbeta and 13 Jbeta primers. Libraries were prepared by immunoSEQ multiplex PCR; TCRdb keeps only in-frame clonotypes and omits some of them. The sample holds roughly 92,000 clones, roughly 80% seen once. The sample taken for sequencing was PBMCs. The receptors derive from a woman aged 45-65 years in good health and CMV-seropositive.

V and J are TRBV5-1 and TRBJ2-1, with a weak D call TRBD2 (5 bases). With 4 bases removed from V and 3 bases from J, the gap between germline ends came to 11 bases. The CDR3 runs to 14 residues. CDR1 and CDR2 from the germline V gene are SGHRS and YFSETQ. Here the CDR3 DNA reads TGCGCCAGCAGCAACTCCGGGAACTACAATGAGCAGTTCTTC. This codes for CASSNSGNYNEQFF.

The chain joins TRBV5-1 to TRBJ2-7, with D possibly matching TRBD1 (6 bases). V was shortened by 3 bases and J by 2 bases, with 24 bases between the two germline ends. This CDR3 comprises 18 residues. Germline assignment: CDR1 SGHRS and CDR2 YFSETQ. The CDR3 coding sequence is TGCGCCAGCAGCTATGCCGTATTTGTGACAGGAATTACCTACGAGCAGTACTTC. Protein sequence: CASSYAVFVTGITYEQYF.

The rearrangement joins TRBV27 to TRBJ1-1; no reliable D call. With 5 bases removed from V and 6 bases from J, the gap between germline ends came to 16 bases. The germline CDR1 and CDR2 sequences are MNHEY and SMNVEV (reference sequence). CDR3 length: 14 residues. CDR3 residues: CASSPGGVSAEAFF. CDR3 nucleotides: TGTGCCAGCAGTCCGGGCGGGGTGTCGGCTGAAGCTTTCTTT.

In its sample, this clone was seen once. The genes are TRBV28 and TRBJ2-7; 12 nucleotides match TRBD2. CDR1 and CDR2 from the germline V gene are MDHEN and SYDVKM. The CDR3 has 15 amino acids. J was trimmed by 5 bases and V by 5 bases; bases with no gene match: 7. The CDR3 sequence: CASSPILAGGHEQYV. Here the CDR3 DNA reads TGTGCCAGCAGTCCCATACTAGCGGGGGGTCACGAGCAGTACGTC.

The gene calls are TRBV10-3 and TRBJ1-3, with D perhaps TRBD1 (5 bases). Germline V lookup: CDR1 ENHRY, CDR2 SYGVKD. The CDR3 length is 15 residues. Trimming took off 4 bases at V and 0 bases at J, with 10 bases between the two ends. The CDR3 nucleotides read TGTGCCATCAGTGGGGGAGGGGCCTCTGGAAACACCATATATTTT. Its protein product is CAISGGGASGNTIYF.

The chain carries TRBV9 and TRBJ1-1; 7 nucleotides line up with TRBD1. Germline CDR1 SGDLS, CDR2 YYNGEE. Trimming cost V 0 bases and J 0 bases; bases outside gene matches: 11. CDR3 length equals 18 residues. DNA of the CDR3: TGTGCCAGCAGCGTAGGGGCAGGGGCGGGACAGATGAACACTGAAGCTTTCTTT. Its translation: CASSVGAGAGQMNTEAFF. The variable domain in full, completed from reference TRBV9 and TRBJ1-1, reads DSGVTQTPKHLITATGQRVTLRCSPRSGDLSVYWYQQSLDQGLQFLIQYYNGEERAKGNILERFSAQQFPDLHSELNLSSLELGDSALYFCASSVGAGAGQMNTEAFFGQGTRLTVV.

The chain combines TRBV5-1 with TRBJ2-2; 9 bases align to TRBD1. The length of the CDR3 is 17 residues. Per the germline V gene, CDR1 is SGHRS and CDR2 is YFSETQ. With V trimmed by 5 bases and J by 3 bases, 11 bases remained unmatched. The CDR3 DNA reads TGCGCCAGCAGAACGCAAAGACAGGGGGGCCACACCGGGGAGCTGTTTTTT. As protein: CASRTQRQGGHTGELFF.

The CDR3 spells CASRQGSTEAFF. CDR3 DNA: TGTGCCAGCAGACAGGGGAGCACTGAAGCTTTCTTT. The V and J genes are TRBV27 and TRBJ1-1; 7 positions match TRBD1. Germline CDR1 MNHEY, CDR2 SMNVEV (reference sequence). The CDR3 is 12 residues long. The ends lost 6 bases at V and 4 bases at J; junction bases unmatched: 2.

This clone was seen once. The rearrangement links TRBV19 to TRBJ2-6, with 8 bases that match TRBD1. V gave up 5 bases and J gave up 4 bases; unmatched junction bases: 19. The CDR3 has 20 amino acids. CDR1 LNHDA and CDR2 SQIVND come from the germline V gene (reference sequence). CDR3 protein: CASSPRGGRGLLIGANVLTF. The CDR3 DNA reads as TGTGCCAGTAGTCCCAGGGGCGGCAGGGGGCTTCTTATAGGGGCCAACGTCCTGACTTTC.

The V gene is TRBV7-9, the J gene TRBJ2-1; 8 bases fit TRBD2. V lost 8 bases to trimming and J lost 2 bases; unmatched junction nucleotides: 11. Germline CDR1 is SEHNR and CDR2 is FQNEAQ (reference sequence). CDR3 length: 16 residues. CDR3 in amino acids: CASGTWAGGAYNEQFF. Here the CDR3 DNA reads TGTGCCAGCGGAACGTGGGCGGGAGGAGCCTACAATGAGCAGTTCTTC.

The V and J genes are TRBV5-4 and TRBJ2-3; TRBD2 aligns across 7 bases. Germline V gene data show CDR1 as SGHNT and CDR2 as YYREEE (reference sequence). V lost 4 bases, J lost 0 bases, and 5 bases stayed unmatched. This CDR3 comprises 15 residues. The CDR3 DNA reads TGTGCCAGCAGCGCCGGGGGGACTAGCACAGATACGCAGTATTTT. It encodes CASSAGGTSTDTQYF.

Only a few counts were recorded for this clone. In DNA, the CDR3 is TGTGCCAGCAGCTATACAGGGGTCACTGAAGCTTTCTTT. This sequence encodes CASSYTGVTEAFF. This rearrangement joins TRBV5-6 to TRBJ1-1, with TRBD1 identical over 7 bases. V lost 3 bases to trimming and J lost 4 bases; unmatched junction nucleotides: 3. Looked up from germline, CDR1 is SGHDT and CDR2 is YYEEEE. The CDR3 spans 13 residues.

Here the CDR3 reads CSARDRLGTEAFF. CDR3 nucleotides: TGCAGCGCTAGGGACAGGCTAGGCACTGAAGCTTTCTTT. The V gene is TRBV29-1, the J gene TRBJ1-1; 8 bases are a match to TRBD1. The germline CDR1 and CDR2 sequences are SQVTM and ANQGSEA. Trimming removed 7 bases from V and 4 bases from J; junction bases left unmatched: 8. The CDR3 runs to 13 residues.

This chain connects TRBV11-3 to TRBJ2-7; 12 bases match TRBD2. Germline V lookup: CDR1 SGHNT, CDR2 YENEEA. CDR3 length: 15 residues. After removal of 5 bases from V and 5 bases from J, the junction contained 7 bases not matched to a gene. CDR3 DNA sequence: TGTGCCAGCAGCCGGACTAGCGGGGTGGCGGACGAGCAGTACGTC. Its protein is CASSRTSGVADEQYV.

The gene calls are TRBV6-1 and TRBJ2-2; D is unresolved. Trimming left V 7 bases short and J 2 bases short, with 14 bases between. Germline CDR1 reads MNHNS; CDR2 reads SASEGT. The CDR3 consists of 15 residues. The CDR3 loop is CASTRLLLNTGELFF. CDR3 in DNA: TGTGCCAGCACCAGACTCTTACTTAACACCGGGGAGCTGTTTTTT.

J is TRBJ1-4 and V is TRBV6-6; 8 bases match TRBD1. V gave up 4 bases and J gave up 3 bases; unmatched junction bases: 1. The CDR3 runs to 14 residues. Germline V gives CDR1 MNHNY, CDR2 SVGAGI (reference sequence). The CDR3 DNA is TGTGCCAGCAGTTCGGGACAGGCTAATGAAAAACTGTTTTTT. This codes for CASSSGQANEKLFF.

This chain joins TRBV30 and TRBJ2-7; TRBD1 aligns across 7 bases. CDR3 size: 11 residues. V trimming: 5 bases; J trimming: 5 bases; junction bases outside the gene matches: 3. Per germline, CDR1 GTSNPN and CDR2 SVGIG (reference sequence). The DNA for the CDR3 is TGTGCCTGGGGACAGGCGGACGAGCAGTACTTC. Translation: CAWGQADEQYF.

The rearrangement joins TRBV19 to TRBJ1-4; no reliable D call. This CDR3 has 15 residues. V shed 1 base and J shed 8 bases, with 14 bases lying between them. The germline gives CDR1 LNHDA, CDR2 SQIVND (reference sequence). CDR3 coding DNA: TGTGCCAGTAGTATAGTTCAATCTCTAGGAGAAAAACTGTTTTTT. This encodes CASSIVQSLGEKLFF.

V is TRBV14 and J is TRBJ2-3; a weak D match, TRBD1 (6 bases). Deletions cut 1 base from V and 7 bases from J, with 15 bases between. The CDR3 consists of 15 residues. The germline gives CDR1 SGHDN, CDR2 FVKESK. CDR3 region: CASSQGTRTVNTQYF. The CDR3 DNA follows: TGTGCCAGCAGCCAAGGAACTCGGACAGTTAATACGCAGTATTTT.

The V and J genes are TRBV30 and TRBJ2-1, with 11 bases identical to TRBD2. The CDR3 is 19 residues long. V was pared by 0 bases and J by 0 bases, with 10 bases of the junction left unmatched. In germline, CDR1 is GTSNPN, CDR2 SVGIG (reference sequence). CDR3 nucleotide sequence: TGTGCCTGGAGTGTATCGCTAGCGGGGGGCCACGTCTCCTACAATGAGCAGTTCTTC. Protein sequence: CAWSVSLAGGHVSYNEQFF.